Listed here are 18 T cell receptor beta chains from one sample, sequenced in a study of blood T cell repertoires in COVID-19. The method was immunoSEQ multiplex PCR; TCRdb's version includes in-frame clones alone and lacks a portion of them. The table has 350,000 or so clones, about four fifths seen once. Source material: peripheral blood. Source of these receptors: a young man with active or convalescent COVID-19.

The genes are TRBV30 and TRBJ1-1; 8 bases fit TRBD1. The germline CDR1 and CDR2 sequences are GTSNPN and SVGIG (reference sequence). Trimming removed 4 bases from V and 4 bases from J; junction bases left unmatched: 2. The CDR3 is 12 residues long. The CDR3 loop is CAWTGGITEAFF. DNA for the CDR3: TGTGCCTGGACAGGGGGCATCACTGAAGCTTTCTTT.

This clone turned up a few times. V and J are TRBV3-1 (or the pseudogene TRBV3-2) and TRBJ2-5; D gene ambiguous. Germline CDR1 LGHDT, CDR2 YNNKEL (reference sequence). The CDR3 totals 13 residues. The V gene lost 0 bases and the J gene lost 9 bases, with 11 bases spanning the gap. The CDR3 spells CASSQDLKQAQYF. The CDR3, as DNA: TGTGCCAGCAGCCAAGATCTTAAGCAGGCCCAGTACTTC.

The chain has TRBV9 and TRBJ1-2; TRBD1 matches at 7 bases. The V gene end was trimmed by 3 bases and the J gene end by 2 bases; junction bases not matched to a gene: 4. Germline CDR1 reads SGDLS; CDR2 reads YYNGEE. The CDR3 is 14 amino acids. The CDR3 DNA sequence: TGTGCCAGCAGCGCCCAAGGGGGCAACTATGGCTACACCTTC. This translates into CASSAQGGNYGYTF.

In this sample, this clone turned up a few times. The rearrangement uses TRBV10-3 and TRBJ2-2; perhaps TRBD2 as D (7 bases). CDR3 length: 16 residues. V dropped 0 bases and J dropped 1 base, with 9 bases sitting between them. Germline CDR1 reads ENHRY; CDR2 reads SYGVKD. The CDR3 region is CAISESGGGNTGELFF. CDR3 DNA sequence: TGTGCCATCAGTGAGTCGGGAGGGGGGAACACCGGGGAGCTGTTTTTT.

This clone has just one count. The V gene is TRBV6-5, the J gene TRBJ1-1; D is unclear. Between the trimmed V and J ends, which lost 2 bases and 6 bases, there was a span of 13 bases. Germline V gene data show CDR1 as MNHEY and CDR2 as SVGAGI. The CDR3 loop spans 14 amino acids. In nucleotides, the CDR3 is TGTGCCAGCAGTTACATTAGGAGTGGCGCTGAAGCTTTCTTT. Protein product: CASSYIRSGAEAFF.

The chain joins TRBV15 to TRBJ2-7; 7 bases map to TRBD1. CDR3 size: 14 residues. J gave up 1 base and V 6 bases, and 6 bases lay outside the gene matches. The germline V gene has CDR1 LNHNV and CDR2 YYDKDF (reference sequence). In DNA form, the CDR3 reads TGTGCCACCAGGGATCGGACAGGATCCTACGAGCAGTACTTC. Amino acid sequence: CATRDRTGSYEQYF.

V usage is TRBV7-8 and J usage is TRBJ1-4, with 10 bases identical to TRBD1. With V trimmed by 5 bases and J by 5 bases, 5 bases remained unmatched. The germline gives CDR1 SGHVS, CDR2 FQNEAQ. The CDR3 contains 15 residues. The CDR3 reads CASSATGGVNEKLFF. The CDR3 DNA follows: TGTGCCAGCAGCGCGACAGGGGGCGTGAATGAAAAACTGTTTTTT.

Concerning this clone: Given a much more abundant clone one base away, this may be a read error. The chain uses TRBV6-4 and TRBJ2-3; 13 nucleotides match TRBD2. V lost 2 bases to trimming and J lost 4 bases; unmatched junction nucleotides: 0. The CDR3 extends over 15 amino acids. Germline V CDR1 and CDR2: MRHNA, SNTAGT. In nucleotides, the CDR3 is TGTGCCAGCAGTGACACTAGCGGGGGGGCAGATACGCAGTATTTT. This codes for CASSDTSGGADTQYF.

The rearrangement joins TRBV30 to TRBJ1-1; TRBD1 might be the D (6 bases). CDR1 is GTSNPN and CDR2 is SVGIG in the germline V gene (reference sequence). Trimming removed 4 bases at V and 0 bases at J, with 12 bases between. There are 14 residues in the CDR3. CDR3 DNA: TGTGCCTGGAATACTGGACAGCTGAACACTGAAGCTTTCTTT. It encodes CAWNTGQLNTEAFF.

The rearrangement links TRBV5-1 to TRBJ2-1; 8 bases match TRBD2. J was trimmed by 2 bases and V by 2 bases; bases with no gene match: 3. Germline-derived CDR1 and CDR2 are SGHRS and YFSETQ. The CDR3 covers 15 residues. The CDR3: CASSFLAGTYNEQFF. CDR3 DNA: TGCGCCAGCAGCTTTTTAGCGGGGACCTACAATGAGCAGTTCTTC.

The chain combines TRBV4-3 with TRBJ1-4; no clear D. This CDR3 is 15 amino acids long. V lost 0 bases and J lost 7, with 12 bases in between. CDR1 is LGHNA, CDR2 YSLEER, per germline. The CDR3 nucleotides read TGCGCCAGCAGCCAAGAGTTGGGCTACGGTGAAAAACTGTTTTTT. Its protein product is CASSQELGYGEKLFF.

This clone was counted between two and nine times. CDR3 sequence: CASSLKGQADTDTQYF. In DNA, the CDR3 is TGTGCCAGCAGCTTGAAAGGTCAGGCCGACACAGATACGCAGTATTTT. The chain is built from TRBV5-4 and TRBJ2-3; no clear D. V was cut by 1 base and J by 2 bases, with 14 bases left in between. This CDR3 spans 16 amino acids. Per the germline V gene, CDR1 is SGHNT and CDR2 is YYREEE (reference sequence).

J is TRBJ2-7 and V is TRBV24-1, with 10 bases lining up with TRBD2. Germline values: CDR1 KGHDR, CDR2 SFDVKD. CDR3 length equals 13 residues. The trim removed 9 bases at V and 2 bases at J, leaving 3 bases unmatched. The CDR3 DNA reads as TGTGCCACCCCGAGCGGGGGGGCCTACGAGCAGTACTTC. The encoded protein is CATPSGGAYEQYF.

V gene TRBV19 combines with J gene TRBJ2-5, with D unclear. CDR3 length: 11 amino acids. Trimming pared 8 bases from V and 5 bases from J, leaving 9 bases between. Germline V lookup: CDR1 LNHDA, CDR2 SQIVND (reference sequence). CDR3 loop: CASSDLETQYF. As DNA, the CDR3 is TGTGCCAGTTCAGACTTGGAGACCCAGTACTTC.

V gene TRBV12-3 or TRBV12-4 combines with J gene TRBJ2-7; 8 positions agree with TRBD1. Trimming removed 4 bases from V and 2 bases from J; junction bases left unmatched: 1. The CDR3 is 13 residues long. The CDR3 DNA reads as TGTGCCAGCAGTTGGACAGGGCCCTACGAGCAGTACTTC. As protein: CASSWTGPYEQYF.

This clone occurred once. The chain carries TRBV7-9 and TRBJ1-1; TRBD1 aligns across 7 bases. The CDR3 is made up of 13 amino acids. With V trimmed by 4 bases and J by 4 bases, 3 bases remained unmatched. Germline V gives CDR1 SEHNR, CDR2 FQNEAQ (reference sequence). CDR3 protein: CASSSDRATEAFF. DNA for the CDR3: TGTGCCAGCAGCTCCGACAGGGCCACTGAAGCTTTCTTT.

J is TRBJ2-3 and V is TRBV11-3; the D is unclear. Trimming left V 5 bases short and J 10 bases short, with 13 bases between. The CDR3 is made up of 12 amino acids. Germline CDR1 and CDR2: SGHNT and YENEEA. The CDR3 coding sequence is TGTGCCAGCAGCGCCCCTATACCTCCGCAGTATTTT. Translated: CASSAPIPPQYF.

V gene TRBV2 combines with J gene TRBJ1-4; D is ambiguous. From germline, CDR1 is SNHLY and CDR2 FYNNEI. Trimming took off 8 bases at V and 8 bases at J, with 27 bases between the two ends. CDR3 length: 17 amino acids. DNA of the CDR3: TGTGCCAGCTCCACGGGTCTGACGGGTCGATGGAGGGAAAAACTGTTTTTT. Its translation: CASSTGLTGRWREKLFF.